This T cell receptor beta chain was retrieved from a study of OX40 agonist ivuxolimab in advanced cancers. Across the whole study: Ivuxolimab, which patients received intravenously every 2 weeks, was dosed at 0.01 to 10 mg/kg.

Assay used: immunoSEQ multiplex PCR; TCRdb lists only in-frame clones, some missing. The sample shows 60,000 to 75,000 clones, 65% to 85% of them seen only once. CDR1 WNHNN and CDR2 SYGVQD come from the germline V gene (reference sequence). V was cut by 0 bases and J by 1 base, with 15 bases left in between. The CDR3 is made up of 17 amino acids. The rearrangement uses TRBV10-1 and TRBJ2-5; possibly TRBD2 for D (6 bases). The source is an adult with an advanced solid tumor such as melanoma, head and neck, liver or kidney cancer. The input for sequencing was CD4+ or CD8+ T cells sorted from blood, taken in a trial of the OX40 agonist ivuxolimab. The CDR3 DNA reads as TGCGCCAGCAGTGAGTCGCCGTCCAGTAGCGGCCAAGAGACCCAGTACTTC. It specifies CASSESPSSSGQETQYF.